This passage covers 2 T cell receptor beta chains from one sample sequenced in a study of vaccination and CD4 T cells after COVID-19 (dated by TCRdb to between 2020 and 2023). The library was prepared using PCR. Sequencing took place on an Illumina iSeq 100. TCR sequencing of DNA from cultured CD4+ T cells used the Oncomine TCR Beta short-read assay at the Johns Hopkins FTIC core. TCRdb trimmed public reads at Q25 via fastp, called clones via MiXCR and kept in-frame beta chains. Entries are consolidated by CDR3 protein sequence, retaining the most common genes and DNA. The sample table contains 20,000 to 25,000 distinct CDR3 sequences; only one count was recorded for 55% to 65% of them. The top ten clones comprise under 30% of the sample. No antigen is known for these receptors. What this sample's treatment or condition label stands for: approximately nine-day PBMC culture with coronavirus spike peptide pools or control peptides (ViraFEST assay).

The sequencing here drew on CD4+ T cells from blood, cultured in vitro, taken before SARS-CoV-2 vaccination. These receptors all come from a human donor who received a COVID-19 vaccine.

CDR3 region: CASSFGQDDTDTQYF. CDR3 DNA: TGTGCCAGCAGTTTCGGACAGGACGACACAGATACGCAGTATTTT. This chain uses TRBV12-3 or TRBV12-4 with TRBJ2-3; TRBD1 agrees at 7 bases. V gave up 3 bases and J gave up 2 bases; unmatched junction bases: 5. The CDR3 runs 15 residues.

The V gene is TRBV2, the J gene TRBJ1-2; 7 bases match TRBD1. This CDR3 contains 14 residues. Unmatched junction bases numbered 8, after V lost 7 bases and J lost 3 bases. In germline, CDR1 is SNHLY, CDR2 FYNNEI. The CDR3 is CASNFDQGDYGYTF. The CDR3 nucleotides are TGTGCCAGCAATTTTGATCAGGGGGACTATGGCTACACCTTC.